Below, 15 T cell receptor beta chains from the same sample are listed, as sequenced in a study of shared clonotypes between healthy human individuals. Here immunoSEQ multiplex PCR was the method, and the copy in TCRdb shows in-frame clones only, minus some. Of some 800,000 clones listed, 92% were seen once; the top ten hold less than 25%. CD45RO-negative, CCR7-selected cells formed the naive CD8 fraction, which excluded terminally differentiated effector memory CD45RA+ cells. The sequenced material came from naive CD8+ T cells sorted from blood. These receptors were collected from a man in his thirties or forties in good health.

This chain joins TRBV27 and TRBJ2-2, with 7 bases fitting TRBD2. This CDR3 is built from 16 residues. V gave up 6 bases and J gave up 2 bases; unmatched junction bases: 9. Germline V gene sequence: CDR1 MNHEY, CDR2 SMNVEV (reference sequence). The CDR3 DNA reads TGTGCCAGCAGCCTAGTGGGCGGGAGAAACACCGGGGAGCTGTTTTTT. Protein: CASSLVGGRNTGELFF.

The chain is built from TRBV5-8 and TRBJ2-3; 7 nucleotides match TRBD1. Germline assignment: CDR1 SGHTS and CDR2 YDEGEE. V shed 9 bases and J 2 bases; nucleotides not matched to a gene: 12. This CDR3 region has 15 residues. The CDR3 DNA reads TGTGCCACCCCCGAGGGGGCGGTTATCACAGATACGCAGTATTTT. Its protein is CATPEGAVITDTQYF.

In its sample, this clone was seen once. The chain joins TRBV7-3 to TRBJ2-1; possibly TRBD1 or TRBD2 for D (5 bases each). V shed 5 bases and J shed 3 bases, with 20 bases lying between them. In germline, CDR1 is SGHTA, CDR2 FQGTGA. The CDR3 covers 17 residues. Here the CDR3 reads CASSPGDGGRDYNEQFF. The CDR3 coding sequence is TGTGCCAGCAGCCCCGGGGACGGCGGAAGAGACTACAATGAGCAGTTCTTC.

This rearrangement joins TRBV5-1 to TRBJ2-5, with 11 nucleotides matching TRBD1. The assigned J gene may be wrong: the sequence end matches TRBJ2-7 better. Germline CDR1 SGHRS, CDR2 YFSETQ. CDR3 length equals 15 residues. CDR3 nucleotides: TGCGCCAGCAATTTAATGGGACAGGGGGTTTACGAGCAGTACTTC. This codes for CASNLMGQGVYEQYF.

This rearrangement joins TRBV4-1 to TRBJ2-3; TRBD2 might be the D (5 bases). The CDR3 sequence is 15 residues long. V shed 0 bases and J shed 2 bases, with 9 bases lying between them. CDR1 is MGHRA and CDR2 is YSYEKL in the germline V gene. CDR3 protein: CASSQENRDTDTQYF. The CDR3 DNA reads TGCGCCAGCAGCCAAGAAAACCGGGACACAGATACGCAGTATTTT.

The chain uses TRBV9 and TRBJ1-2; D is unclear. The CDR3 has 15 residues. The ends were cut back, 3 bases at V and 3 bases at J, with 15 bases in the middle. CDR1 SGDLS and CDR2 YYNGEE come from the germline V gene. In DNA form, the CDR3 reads TGTGCCAGCAGCGCCCTGACACGCCGAGACTATGGCTACACCTTC. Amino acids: CASSALTRRDYGYTF.

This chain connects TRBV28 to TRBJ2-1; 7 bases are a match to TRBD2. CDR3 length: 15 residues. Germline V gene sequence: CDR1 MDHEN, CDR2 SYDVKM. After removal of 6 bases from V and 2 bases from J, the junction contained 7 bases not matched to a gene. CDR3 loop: CASSPRGGPYNEQFF. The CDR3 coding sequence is TGTGCCAGCAGCCCCCGCGGGGGACCCTACAATGAGCAGTTCTTC.

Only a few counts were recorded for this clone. The CDR3 DNA sequence: TGTGCCAGCAGCACCTACAGGGAGTTGACCTACGAGCAGTACTTC. Protein sequence: CASSTYRELTYEQYF. The J gene is TRBJ2-7, the V gene TRBV7-8; tentative D call: TRBD1 (6 bases). V was trimmed by 5 bases and J by 2 bases, leaving 16 bases between them. CDR1 is SGHVS, CDR2 FQNEAQ, per germline. This CDR3 has 15 residues.

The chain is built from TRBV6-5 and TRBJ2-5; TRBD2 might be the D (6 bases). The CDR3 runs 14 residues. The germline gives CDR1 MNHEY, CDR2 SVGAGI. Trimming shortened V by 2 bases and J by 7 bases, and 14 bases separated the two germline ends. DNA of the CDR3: TGTGCCAGCAGTTACATGGGCGGGATTGGGACCCAGTACTTC. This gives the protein CASSYMGGIGTQYF.

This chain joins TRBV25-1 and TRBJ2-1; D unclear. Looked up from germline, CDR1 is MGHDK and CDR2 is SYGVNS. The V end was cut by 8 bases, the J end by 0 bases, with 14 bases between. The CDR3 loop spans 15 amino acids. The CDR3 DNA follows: TGTGCCAGCGAGAACAGCCGCTTCTCCTACAATGAGCAGTTCTTC. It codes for CASENSRFSYNEQFF.

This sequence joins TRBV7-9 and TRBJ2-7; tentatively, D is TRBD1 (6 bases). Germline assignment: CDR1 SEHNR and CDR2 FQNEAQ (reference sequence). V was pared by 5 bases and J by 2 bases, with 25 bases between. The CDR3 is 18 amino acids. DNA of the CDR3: TGTGCCAGCAGCGTTACTTATGGGGGCGGCCCTGGTCCCTACGAGCAGTACTTC. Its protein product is CASSVTYGGGPGPYEQYF.

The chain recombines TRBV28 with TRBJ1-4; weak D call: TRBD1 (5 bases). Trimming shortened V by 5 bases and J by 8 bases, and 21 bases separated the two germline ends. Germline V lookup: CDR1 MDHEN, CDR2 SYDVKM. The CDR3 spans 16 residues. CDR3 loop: CASSPPGAVALEKLFF. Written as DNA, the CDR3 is TGTGCCAGCAGTCCCCCCGGGGCAGTGGCATTAGAAAAACTGTTTTTT. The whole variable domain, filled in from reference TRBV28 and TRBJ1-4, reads DVKVTQSSRYLVKRTGEKVFLECVQDMDHENMFWYRQDPGLGLRLIYFSYDVKMKEKGDIPEGYSVSREKKERFSLILESASTNQTSMYLCASSPPGAVALEKLFFGSGTQLSVL.

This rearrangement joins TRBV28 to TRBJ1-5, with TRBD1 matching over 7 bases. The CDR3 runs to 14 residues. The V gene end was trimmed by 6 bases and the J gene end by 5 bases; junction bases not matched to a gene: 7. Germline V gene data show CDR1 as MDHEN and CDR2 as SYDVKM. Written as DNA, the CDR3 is TGTGCCAGCAGAGGGGACAGTTCGCATCAGCCCCAGCATTTT. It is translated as CASRGDSSHQPQHF.

CDR3: CASSSSVGHPNGDGYTF. For the CDR3, the DNA is TGTGCCAGCAGCTCGTCCGTTGGGCACCCAAACGGGGATGGCTACACCTTC. The chain uses TRBV7-9 and TRBJ1-2, with no clear D. Germline CDR1 SEHNR, CDR2 FQNEAQ (reference sequence). The ends were cut back, 4 bases at V and 6 bases at J, with 24 bases in the middle. The length of the CDR3 is 17 residues.

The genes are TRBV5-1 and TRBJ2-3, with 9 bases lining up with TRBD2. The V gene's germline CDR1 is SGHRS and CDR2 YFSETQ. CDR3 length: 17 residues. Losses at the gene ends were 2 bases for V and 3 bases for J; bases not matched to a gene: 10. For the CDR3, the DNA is TGCGCCAGCAGCTTATATCGTAGCGGGAGAGAGACAGATACGCAGTATTTT. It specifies CASSLYRSGRETDTQYF.